The 12 T cell receptor beta chains in this list originate from one sample, sequenced in a study of OX40 agonist ivuxolimab in advanced cancers. The method was immunoSEQ multiplex PCR; TCRdb's version includes in-frame clones alone and lacks a portion of them. The sample consists of approximately 49,000 clones, around 80% of them appearing once. This sample comprised CD4+ or CD8+ T cells sorted from blood, obtained in a trial of the OX40 agonist ivuxolimab. These receptors were obtained from an adult with an advanced solid tumor such as melanoma, head and neck, liver or kidney cancer.

This CDR3 is CASSYSDFATNEKLFF. CDR3 DNA sequence: TGTGCCAGCAGTTACTCGGATTTTGCAACTAATGAAAAACTGTTTTTT. V and J are TRBV6-6 and TRBJ1-4; unclear D gene. V was trimmed by 0 bases and J by 0 bases, leaving 8 bases between them. In germline, CDR1 is MNHNY, CDR2 SVGAGI (reference sequence). The CDR3 has 16 residues.

The chain uses TRBV2 and TRBJ1-6; D remains unclear. Trimming stripped 5 bases from V and 0 bases from J, with 11 bases between. The CDR3 consists of 16 residues. Germline V gene lookup returns CDR1 SNHLY and CDR2 FYNNEI. The CDR3: CASSRDRSSYNSPLHF. In nucleotides, the CDR3 is TGTGCCAGCAGTCGTGACCGGAGCTCCTATAATTCACCCCTCCACTTT.

The chain employs TRBV2 and TRBJ2-5; 11 positions agree with TRBD1. V lost 5 bases to trimming and J lost 5 bases; unmatched junction nucleotides: 7. The CDR3 has 15 residues. From germline, CDR1 is SNHLY and CDR2 FYNNEI. This CDR3 reads CASSPRTGGGETQYF. The DNA of the CDR3 is TGTGCCAGCAGTCCTCGGACAGGGGGCGGTGAGACCCAGTACTTC. Looking up the rest from reference TRBV2 and TRBJ2-5 gives the full variable domain: EPEVTQTPSHQVTQMGQEVILRCVPISNHLYFYWYRQILGQKVEFLVSFYNNEISEKSEIFDDQFSVERPDGSNFTLKIRSTKLEDSAMYFCASSPRTGGGETQYFGPGTRLLVL.

The chain joins TRBV5-1 to TRBJ2-3; TRBD1 matches 10 bases. Germline CDR1 and CDR2: SGHRS and YFSETQ. V shed 1 base, J shed 4 bases, and the junction held 6 bases outside the gene matches. The CDR3 has 16 amino acids. The CDR3 bases are TGCGCCAGCAGCTTGCGGGACAGGGGATCGTCAGATACGCAGTATTTT. Amino acids: CASSLRDRGSSDTQYF.

V is TRBV6-1 and J is TRBJ2-3, with D perhaps TRBD1 (5 bases). Between the trimmed V and J ends, which lost 11 bases and 0 bases, there was a span of 6 bases. Per the germline V gene, CDR1 is MNHNS and CDR2 is SASEGT. The CDR3 is 11 residues long. CDR3 loop: CAGHSTDTQYF. The CDR3 DNA sequence: TGTGCCGGACATAGCACAGATACGCAGTATTTT.

In DNA, the CDR3 is TGTGCCAGCAGCGGAACCGGGACAGGGGGTTTAGAGACCCAGTACTTC. As protein: CASSGTGTGGLETQYF. The V and J genes are TRBV5-5 and TRBJ2-5; 11 positions agree with TRBD1. CDR1 and CDR2 from the germline V gene are SGHKS and YYEKEE (reference sequence). The V gene end was trimmed by 4 bases and the J gene end by 4 bases; junction bases not matched to a gene: 9. The CDR3 runs to 16 residues. Full variable domain (rest looked up from reference TRBV5-5 and TRBJ2-5): DAGVTQSPTHLIKTRGQQVTLRCSPISGHKSVSWYQQVLGQGPQFIFQYYEKEERGRGNFPDRFSARQFPNYSSELNVNALLLGDSALYLCASSGTGTGGLETQYFGPGTRLLVL.

This rearrangement joins TRBV2 to TRBJ2-3; no reliable D call. This CDR3 has 14 amino acids. Trimming stripped 4 bases from V and 0 bases from J, with 8 bases between. Germline V gene lookup returns CDR1 SNHLY and CDR2 FYNNEI. CDR3 nucleotides: TGTGCCAGCAGTGCCGGCAGGAGCACAGATACGCAGTATTTT. It yields the protein CASSAGRSTDTQYF.

In DNA, the CDR3 is TGTGCCAGCGGGGGGGCCTACACCGGGGAGCTGTTTTTT. Translating it yields CASGGAYTGELFF. The rearrangement joins TRBV9 to TRBJ2-2; weak D call: TRBD2 (7 bases). Trimming left V 7 bases short and J 3 bases short, with 10 bases between. There are 13 residues in the CDR3. Per germline, CDR1 SGDLS and CDR2 YYNGEE. Full variable domain (rest looked up from reference TRBV9 and TRBJ2-2): DSGVTQTPKHLITATGQRVTLRCSPRSGDLSVYWYQQSLDQGLQFLIQYYNGEERAKGNILERFSAQQFPDLHSELNLSSLELGDSALYFCASGGAYTGELFFGEGSRLTVL.

The chain recombines TRBV5-1 with TRBJ1-1; 10 bases are shared with TRBD1. The length of the CDR3 is 15 residues. Germline CDR1 reads SGHRS; CDR2 reads YFSETQ. The V gene end was trimmed by 4 bases and the J gene end by 6 bases; junction bases not matched to a gene: 9. The chain's CDR3 is CASSKGQGRIAEAFF. The CDR3 region has the DNA TGCGCCAGCAGCAAGGGACAGGGGAGGATCGCTGAAGCTTTCTTT.

The chain couples TRBV9 to TRBJ1-1; D uncertain. The CDR3 has 13 amino acids. The germline gives CDR1 SGDLS, CDR2 YYNGEE. The V gene lost 7 bases and the J gene lost 1 base, with 11 bases spanning the gap. The CDR3: CASSYSSNTEAFF. The CDR3 region has the DNA TGTGCCAGCTCCTATTCCTCGAACACTGAAGCTTTCTTT.

The rearrangement joins TRBV7-2 to TRBJ1-2; no definite D call. V was shortened by 1 base and J by 1 base, with 10 bases between the two germline ends. CDR1 is SGHTA and CDR2 is FQGNSA in the germline V gene. This CDR3 region has 15 residues. The CDR3 loop reads CASSLVSLDNYGYTF. The CDR3 DNA follows: TGTGCCAGCAGCTTAGTCAGCTTGGATAACTATGGCTACACCTTC.

This chain connects TRBV15 to TRBJ1-1; D is ambiguous. CDR1 LNHNV and CDR2 YYDKDF come from the germline V gene (reference sequence). The CDR3 is made up of 15 amino acids. The ends were cut back, 4 bases at V and 0 bases at J, with 12 bases in the middle. The CDR3, as DNA: TGTGCCACCAGCACTCGCACAGTGCTGAACACTGAAGCTTTCTTT. This translates into CATSTRTVLNTEAFF.